Given below is one TCR beta chain in context. Its matching antigen is unknown. TCRB immunosequencing input was approximately 510 nanograms of biopsy DNA per sample. Here immunoSEQ multiplex PCR was the method, and the copy in TCRdb shows in-frame clones only, minus some. The sample yields around 14,000 clones, 75% to 90% seen once. This specimen comes from a study of T cell repertoires in ileal Crohn's disease. Study results and caveats: Mucosal expansions were suggested to be mainly CD8 T cells. Compared with non-smokers, active smokers at surgery showed more clonal expansions. Endoscopic recurrence occurred in every patient whose clonality exceeded 26.8%.

Per the germline V gene, CDR1 is MRHNA and CDR2 is SNTAGT. Trimming cost V 9 bases and J 3 bases; bases outside gene matches: 13. CDR3 size: 16 residues. The material sequenced was ileal tissue. The chain recombines TRBV6-4 with TRBJ2-4; TRBD2 agrees at 8 bases. The TCR originated in an adult with Crohn's disease. The CDR3 nucleotides read TGTGCCAGTCCTCCGGGGGGGGGTTTGGACAAAAACATTCAGTACTTC. It encodes CASPPGGGLDKNIQYF.